This is a list of T cell receptor beta chains from one sample in a study of blood T cell repertoires in COVID-19. Measured with immunoSEQ multiplex PCR; TCRdb has only the in-frame clones, and not every one. The sample yields under 250,000 clones, 84% seen once. The sample comprised peripheral blood. The origin of the receptors is a man aged 45-65 years with active or convalescent COVID-19. CDR3s include the opening cysteine and the closing phenylalanine or tryptophan. The D gene is left open where the match is weak. Clone size appears in some rows only: once, few, many, or a class for an expanded clone.

NA,TRBJ2-7,TRBV27,NA,CASSLLSSYEQYF,TGTGCCAGCAGTTTACTATCCTCCTACGAGCAGTACTTC
NA,TRBJ2-7,TRBV6-6,NA,CASSYSTQDLRDEQYF,TGTGCCAGCAGTTACTCGACACAGGACCTTCGGGACGAGCAGTACTTC
TRBD1,TRBJ1-2,TRBV19,NA,CASSIAQGARYGYTF,TGTGCCAGTAGTATAGCCCAGGGGGCAAGATATGGCTACACCTTC
TRBD1,TRBJ2-2,TRBV5-1,NA,CASSSPTGVSTGELFF,TGCGCCAGCAGCTCCCCCACAGGGGTGTCCACCGGGGAGCTGTTTTTT
NA,TRBJ1-1,TRBV11-2,NA,CASSLGRINEAFF,TGTGCCAGCAGCTTAGGCAGAATAAATGAAGCTTTCTTT
NA,TRBJ1-3,TRBV3-1/TRBV3-2,NA,CASEIGPRF,TGTGCCAGCGAAATTGGGCCCCGATTT
NA,TRBJ1-1,TRBV11-2,NA,CASSNYRPGEAFF,TGTGCCAGCAGCAACTACCGCCCAGGGGAAGCTTTCTTT
TRBD1,TRBJ2-1,TRBV11-2,NA,CASSSEPGQGNNEQFF,TGTGCCAGCAGCTCCGAACCGGGACAGGGGAACAATGAGCAGTTCTTC
TRBD1,TRBJ2-3,TRBV2,NA,CASSERQGGTDTQYF,TGTGCCAGCAGTGAACGTCAGGGGGGCACAGATACGCAGTATTTT
TRBD1,TRBJ2-3,TRBV28,NA,CASSLPGQAFGTQYF,TGTGCCAGCAGTTTACCGGGACAGGCGTTTGGTACGCAGTATTTT
TRBD1,TRBJ2-7,TRBV6-5,NA,CASSRQGQPEQYF,TGTGCCAGCAGTCGACAGGGACAGCCCGAGCAGTACTTC
TRBD1,TRBJ1-6,TRBV5-6,NA,CASSTITQGARLGSPLHF,TGTGCCAGCAGCACAATAACACAGGGGGCTAGATTGGGATCACCCCTCCACTTT
NA,TRBJ1-5,TRBV6-2/TRBV6-3,once,CASTPFEAVSNQPQHF,TGTGCCAGCACCCCCTTCGAGGCGGTTAGCAATCAGCCCCAGCATTTT
NA,TRBJ2-7,TRBV5-1,NA,CASSLGRGSYEQYF,TGCGCCAGCAGCTTGGGGCGGGGCTCCTACGAGCAGTACTTC
TRBD2,TRBJ2-1,TRBV3-1/TRBV3-2,NA,CASSPGLAGGPADNEQFF,TGTGCCAGCAGCCCCGGACTAGCGGGAGGGCCAGCGGACAATGAGCAGTTCTTC
TRBD2,TRBJ2-1,TRBV5-1,NA,CASSLETSGVYNEQFF,TGCGCCAGCAGCTTAGAGACTAGCGGGGTCTACAATGAGCAGTTCTTC
NA,TRBJ1-2,TRBV5-4,once,CASSFGGNNYGYTF,TGTGCCAGCAGCTTCGGAGGGAACAACTATGGCTACACCTTC